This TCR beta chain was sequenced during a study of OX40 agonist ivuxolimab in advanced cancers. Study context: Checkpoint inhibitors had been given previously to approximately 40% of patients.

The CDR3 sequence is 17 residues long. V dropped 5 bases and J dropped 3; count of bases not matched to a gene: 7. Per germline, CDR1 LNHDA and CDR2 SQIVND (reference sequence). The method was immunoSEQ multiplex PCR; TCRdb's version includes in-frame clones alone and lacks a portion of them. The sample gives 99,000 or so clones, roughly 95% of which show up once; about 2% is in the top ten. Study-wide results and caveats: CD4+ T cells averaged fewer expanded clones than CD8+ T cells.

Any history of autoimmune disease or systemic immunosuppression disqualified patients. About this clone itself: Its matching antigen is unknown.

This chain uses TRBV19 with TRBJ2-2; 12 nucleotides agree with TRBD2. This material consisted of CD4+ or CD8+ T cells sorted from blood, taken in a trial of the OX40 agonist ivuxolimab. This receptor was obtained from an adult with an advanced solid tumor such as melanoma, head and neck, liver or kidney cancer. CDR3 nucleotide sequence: TGTGCCAGTAGTTCCAGGACTAGCGGGATCGACACCGGGGAGCTGTTTTTT. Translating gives CASSSRTSGIDTGELFF.